Listed below are T cell receptor beta chains from one sample, sequenced in a study of CXCR3-negative and CXCR3-positive naive CD8 T cells. No DNA is given; TCRdb re-called the 5' RACE reads and lists each CDR3 protein once. The data include around 81,000 distinct CDR3 sequences; the top ten clones carry around 1.4%. Sample: naive CXCR3- CD8+ T cells from blood. These receptors originate from a human donor in good health. Some clones in this sample may be carry-over from other donors' samples. Both conserved end residues are part of each CDR3.

v_call	j_call	cdr3_length	cdr3_aa
TRBV29-1	TRBJ1-2	11	CSVEIRYGYTF
TRBV4-2	TRBJ2-1	15	CASSPEFSSYNEQFF
TRBV12-3/TRBV12-4	TRBJ2-1	14	CASTGTGSYNEQFF
TRBV7-3	TRBJ2-7	15	CASSLMLGPDYEQYF
TRBV2	TRBJ1-5	13	CASKGQVNQPQHF
TRBV29-1	TRBJ2-7	18	CSVRWTGDGTSGSNEQYF
TRBV5-1	TRBJ2-1	16	CASRSLNGSSYNEQFF
TRBV5-6	TRBJ1-1	14	CASSPGSLSTETFF
TRBV25-1	TRBJ2-1	19	CASSESVAGAKSSYNEQFF
TRBV14	TRBJ2-7	13	CASSPQGGSEQYF
TRBV15	TRBJ2-2	13	CATGADSTGELFF
TRBV20-1	TRBJ1-6	14	CSAGVRGLNSPLHF
TRBV27	TRBJ1-6	17	CASSPTPTGGFISPLHF
TRBV4-2	TRBJ1-4	15	CASSHRESGGEKLFF
TRBV9	TRBJ2-7	14	CASSPWGGHYEQYF
TRBV6-5	TRBJ2-1	12	CASSYSPGQQFF
TRBV29-1	TRBJ2-1	16	CSVEGLAGGPYNEQFF
TRBV5-4	TRBJ1-4	15	CASSLGQANNEKLFF
TRBV5-1	TRBJ2-1	13	CASSFNPGNEQFF
TRBV5-5	TRBJ2-7	13	CASSLRNTYEQYF